Detailed here is one TCR beta chain. The sample originates from a study of human T cells and chemical hapten exposure. Time point denoted: pre-sensitization, week 0. Regarding treatment: therapeutic diphenylcyclopropenone sensitization with weekly scalp DPC. J was trimmed by 5 bases and V by 3 bases; bases with no gene match: 7. This CDR3 spans 15 amino acids. The V gene's germline CDR1 is SGHRS and CDR2 YFSETQ. Each CDR3 protein gets one entry after TCRdb re-called the RACE reads with MiXCR. The repertoire has 250,000 or so distinct CDR3 sequences, 7.5% to 9% of them found once; the top ten carry roughly 1.2%.

The receptor comes from a man aged 18 to 30 with alopecia areata. Some clones in this sample may be carry-over from other donors' samples. Sequenced here: whole blood, sampled in connection with sensitization to the hapten diphenylcyclopropenone (DPC). The V call is TRBV5-1, the J call TRBJ1-4; 7 bases line up with TRBD1. CDR3 protein: CASSSVGQRNEKLFF. The CDR3 nucleotides read TGCGCCAGCAGCTCGGTGGGACAGAGAAATGAAAAACTGTTTTTT. Combining the CDR3 with reference TRBV5-1 and TRBJ1-4 gives the whole variable domain KAGVTQTPRYLIKTRGQQVTLSCSPISGHRSVSWYQQTPGQGLQFLFEYFSETQRNKGNFPGRFSGRQFSNSRSEMNVSTLELGDSALYLCASSSVGQRNEKLFFGSGTQLSVL.